This is a list of T cell receptor beta chains from one sample in a study of shared clonotypes between healthy human individuals. TCRdb's table, derived via immunoSEQ multiplex PCR, lists solely in-frame clones and lacks some. This table has 950,000 to 1,200,000 clones, roughly 80% appearing once. The sample was memory CD4+ T cells from PBMCs. These receptors originate from a man in his late teens or twenties in good health. Some clones in this sample may be carry-over from other donors' samples. The CDR3 runs from the conserved cysteine through the conserved F or W. The D gene is left open where the match is weak. Size is stated for part of the rows, as once, few or many counts, or as a class when the clone is expanded.

size	V	J	D	DNA	CDR3
NA	TRBV2	TRBJ1-2	NA	TGTGCCAGCAAAGTCCGCAGCTACACCTTC	CASKVRSYTF
NA	TRBV28	TRBJ2-7	NA	TGTGCCAGCCTCAGTTTCGGGGGCGACGAGCAGTACTTC	CASLSFGGDEQYF
once	TRBV6-5	TRBJ2-1	TRBD1	TGTGCCAGCAGTTCCACAGGGGATGAGCAGTTCTTC	CASSSTGDEQFF
once	TRBV18	TRBJ1-2	NA	TGTGCCAGCTCACCCCGGGGGGGAGAGATCGGCTACACCTTC	CASSPRGGEIGYTF
few	TRBV14	TRBJ1-3	NA	TGTGCCAGCAGCCAAGTGAGGGGTCCGAAGGGAGGCCACTCTGGAAACACCATATATTTT	CASSQVRGPKGGHSGNTIYF
NA	TRBV10-3	TRBJ2-1	NA	TGTGCCATCAGTGAGTCGTGGCAGGGGTACAATAAGCAGTTCTTC	CAISESWQGYNKQFF
once	TRBV5-1	TRBJ2-3	NA	TGCGCCAGCAGCCTCGCGGGTCAAAGCGATACGCAGTATTTT	CASSLAGQSDTQYF
many	TRBV9	TRBJ2-1	NA	TGTGCCAGCAGCACCTCGGGAGATATCTACAATGAGCAGTTCTTC	CASSTSGDIYNEQFF
NA	TRBV5-1	TRBJ2-5	NA	TGCGCCAGCACCCGACAGACCGGAGATATGGAGACCCAGTACTTC	CASTRQTGDMETQYF
NA	TRBV5-1	TRBJ2-3	TRBD2	TGCGCCAGCAGCAGAGGGACTAGCGGGAGGGCCGGCACAGATACGCAGTATTTT	CASSRGTSGRAGTDTQYF
once	TRBV29-1	TRBJ1-5	NA	TGCAGCGTTGAAACTGGGGATAATCAGCCCCAGCATTTT	CSVETGDNQPQHF
NA	TRBV11-2	TRBJ2-3	TRBD2	TGTGCCAGCACCACAGCGGGATCCCCAGATACGCAGTATTTT	CASTTAGSPDTQYF
NA	TRBV14	TRBJ1-4	NA	TGTGCCAGCAGCCAACGGACTACGAAACTGTTTTTT	CASSQRTTKLFF
NA	TRBV6-5	TRBJ2-7	TRBD2	TGTGCCAGCAAGACTAGCGGGCGTTCCTACGAGCAGTACTTC	CASKTSGRSYEQYF
once	TRBV27	TRBJ2-5	TRBD1	TGTGCCAGCAGTTTAAGGGACAGGGGAAGGGAGACCCAGTACTTC	CASSLRDRGRETQYF
NA	TRBV6-5	TRBJ2-3	NA	TGTGCCAGCAGTTACTGGGGACTCGATGAGGATACGCAGTATTTT	CASSYWGLDEDTQYF
NA	TRBV14	TRBJ2-5	NA	TGTGCCAGCAGCCAAGGGAGGGGGCCTGGAGGCCAGTACTTC	CASSQGRGPGGQYF
NA	TRBV6-5	TRBJ1-2	NA	TGTGCCAGCAGTTACCGTCAGGGGTATGGCTACACCTTC	CASSYRQGYGYTF
once	TRBV7-7	TRBJ2-5	TRBD2	TGTGCCAGCAGCCCCCCGGGACTAGCGGGTAAAGAGACCCAGTACTTC	CASSPPGLAGKETQYF
NA	TRBV7-3	TRBJ2-1	TRBD2	TGTGCCAGCAGCTCAAGCGGGAGTGTCAATGAGCAGTTCTTC	CASSSSGSVNEQFF
NA	TRBV30	TRBJ2-2	NA	TGTGCCTGGACCTGGGGTAGGACCGGGGAGCTGTTTTTT	CAWTWGRTGELFF
few	TRBV7-9	TRBJ1-5	NA	TGTGCCAGCAGCTTAGGTCAGGTTTGGCAGCCCCAGCATTTT	CASSLGQVWQPQHF
NA	TRBV28	TRBJ2-7	NA	TGTGCCAGCAGTGTCCGGGGATCGACCTCCTACGAGCAGTACTTC	CASSVRGSTSYEQYF
NA	TRBV6-5	TRBJ1-2	NA	TGTGCCAGCAGTTACTTGGGAAACTATGGCTACACCTTC	CASSYLGNYGYTF
NA	TRBV18	TRBJ2-7	TRBD2	TGTGCCAGCTCACTATCCCCTAGCGGGTGGAGCTCCTACGAGCAGTACTTC	CASSLSPSGWSSYEQYF
NA	TRBV5-1	TRBJ1-2	TRBD1	TGCGCCAGCAGCTCGACGACCGGGACAGCGTTTGGCTACACCTTC	CASSSTTGTAFGYTF
NA	TRBV4-3	TRBJ1-5	TRBD1	TGCGCCAGCAGCCAAGGGCCAGGGGGGTTCAATCAGCCCCAGCATTTT	CASSQGPGGFNQPQHF
once	TRBV29-1	TRBJ1-1	NA	TGCAGCGTCCCTGGAGGGTTAGAAGCTTTCTTT	CSVPGGLEAFF
NA	TRBV27	TRBJ1-2	TRBD1	TGTGCCAGCAGCCACCTCCCCGGGACAGGATATGGCTACACCTTC	CASSHLPGTGYGYTF
many	TRBV5-8	TRBJ2-3	NA	TGTGCCAGCAGCGGTTTTAGTTACACAGATACGCAGTATTTT	CASSGFSYTDTQYF
NA	TRBV28	TRBJ2-1	TRBD2	TGTGCCAGCAGTGGACTAGCGGAGAACTACAATGAGCAGTTCTTC	CASSGLAENYNEQFF
NA	TRBV11-3	TRBJ2-5	TRBD2	TGTGCCAGCAGCCGTTCGCGGGAGCGAACCTACGAGAAGTACTTC	CASSRSRERTYEKYF
NA	TRBV14	TRBJ2-3	TRBD2	TGTGCCAGCAGCAAACTAGCGGGAGGGCCCACAGATACGCAGTATTTT	CASSKLAGGPTDTQYF
NA	TRBV7-9	TRBJ2-5	NA	TGTGCCAGCAGCTCCTTAAGCGGGTTTTACCAAGAGACCCAGTACTTC	CASSSLSGFYQETQYF
NA	TRBV7-2	TRBJ2-5	TRBD2	TGTGCCAGCAGCTTAAGGGGCGGGAGGCTCCAAGAGACCCAGTACTTC	CASSLRGGRLQETQYF
NA	TRBV4-2	TRBJ2-7	NA	TGTGCCAGCAGCCAAGGTCCGGGGCTCTACGAGCAGTACTTC	CASSQGPGLYEQYF
NA	TRBV11-3	TRBJ2-2	NA	TGTGCCAGCAGCTTTCAAACCGGGGAGCTGTTTTTT	CASSFQTGELFF
NA	TRBV7-2	TRBJ2-5	NA	TGTGCCAGCAGCTACTTAGGGCGGACTGAGACCCAGTACTTC	CASSYLGRTETQYF
NA	TRBV7-9	TRBJ2-1	NA	TGTGCCAGCACGCCCTTGGGGGGCTATGAGCAGTTCTTC	CASTPLGGYEQFF
NA	TRBV6-6	TRBJ1-4	NA	TGTGCCAGCAGTACCCGGGGGCTGTATGAAAAACTGTTTTTT	CASSTRGLYEKLFF
NA	TRBV5-1	TRBJ2-5	TRBD2	TGCGCCAGCAGCCCCACCCCGACTAGCGGGAGTCTGGAGACCCAGTACTTC	CASSPTPTSGSLETQYF
once	TRBV7-2	TRBJ2-5	TRBD1	TGTGCCAGCAGCGCCGACAGGGGGTGGGAGACCCAGTACTTC	CASSADRGWETQYF
once	TRBV27	TRBJ2-2	TRBD2	TGTGCCAGCAGTCCACTAGCGGGAGGGCTAAACACCGGGGAGCTGTTTTTT	CASSPLAGGLNTGELFF
NA	TRBV4-2	TRBJ1-1	TRBD1	TGTGCCAGCAGCCAAGATAGTAGACAGGGGATACCGAGAGGCACTGAAGCTTTCTTT	CASSQDSRQGIPRGTEAFF
NA	TRBV11-3	TRBJ2-7	NA	TGTGCCAGCAGTCTGTCTCCCGTAGGCTACGAGCAGTACTTC	CASSLSPVGYEQYF
NA	TRBV10-3	TRBJ2-2	NA	TGTGCCATCAGTGAGTCTGGGGATGGGGAGCTGTTTTTT	CAISESGDGELFF
NA	TRBV6-1	TRBJ1-5	NA	TGTGCCAGCAGTGACCCCAAGGGGGGAAGCAATCAGCCCCAGCATTTT	CASSDPKGGSNQPQHF
NA	TRBV6-6	TRBJ1-1	NA	TGTGCCAGCCAGGGGAACACTGAAGCTTTCTTT	CASQGNTEAFF
NA	TRBV7-3	TRBJ2-5	NA	TGTGCCAGCAGCCCGCACGGGGGTGAAGAGACCCAGTACTTC	CASSPHGGEETQYF